These 17 T cell receptor beta chains originate from one sample sequenced in a study of T cell responses to AZD1222 COVID-19 vaccine. The repertoire was sequenced with immunoSEQ multiplex PCR; TCRdb's copy has only in-frame clones and lacks some. Of about 170,000 clones in the sample, approximately 90% were seen once. Sequencing was performed on peripheral blood, taken on day 0 of AZD1222 vaccination. Receptors originate from an adult in good health.

The chain employs TRBV12-5 and TRBJ1-5; D call uncertain. This CDR3 spans 12 amino acids. With 6 bases removed from V and 3 bases from J, the gap between germline ends came to 6 bases. Germline-derived CDR1 and CDR2 are LGHNT and FRNRAP. The CDR3 nucleotides read TGTGCTAGTGGGGTCCCCAATCAGCCCCAGCATTTT. It translates to CASGVPNQPQHF.

Here the CDR3 reads CASQGIGNTEAFF. CDR3 bases: TGTGCCAGCCAAGGGATCGGGAACACTGAAGCTTTCTTT. The rearrangement uses TRBV25-1 and TRBJ1-1; no firm D call. This CDR3 contains 13 residues. Germline assignment: CDR1 MGHDK and CDR2 SYGVNS. V lost 8 bases to trimming and J lost 1 base, with 11 bases between them.

The chain recombines TRBV27 with TRBJ1-1, with no clear D. The CDR3 is made up of 14 amino acids. Trimming shortened V by 8 bases and J by 4 bases, and 17 bases separated the two germline ends. Germline CDR1 and CDR2: MNHEY and SMNVEV (reference sequence). The CDR3 is CASGGRERATEAFF. In nucleotides, the CDR3 is TGTGCCAGCGGCGGGCGGGAACGGGCCACTGAAGCTTTCTTT.

J is TRBJ2-2 and V is TRBV2, with a possible D match to TRBD2 (6 bases). The V end was cut by 4 bases, the J end by 6 bases, with 12 bases between. The CDR3 consists of 14 residues. Germline CDR1 reads SNHLY; CDR2 reads FYNNEI. The CDR3 sequence: CASSGRLVAGELFF. In DNA form, the CDR3 reads TGTGCCAGCAGTGGGAGACTAGTTGCCGGGGAGCTGTTTTTT.

The rearrangement links TRBV18 to TRBJ2-1; the match to TRBD2 covers 12 bases. The J segment lost 4 bases and the V segment lost 0 bases, leaving 4 bases of the junction unmatched. Germline V gene sequence: CDR1 KGHSH, CDR2 LQKENI. This CDR3 spans 17 amino acids. The CDR3 region is CASSPPTSGRGYNEQFF. CDR3 DNA sequence: TGTGCCAGCTCACCACCGACTAGCGGGAGAGGATACAATGAGCAGTTCTTC. The whole variable domain, remainder taken from reference TRBV18 and TRBJ2-1, is NAGVMQNPRHLVRRRGQEARLRCSPMKGHSHVYWYRQLPEEGLKFMVYLQKENIIDESGMPKERFSAEFPKEGPSILRIQQVVRGDSAAYFCASSPPTSGRGYNEQFFGPGTRLTVL.

The chain has TRBV5-4 and TRBJ2-7; TRBD1 might be the D (6 bases). Germline V CDR1 and CDR2: SGHNT, YYREEE (reference sequence). The length of the CDR3 is 15 residues. The V gene lost 4 bases and the J gene lost 5 bases, with 19 bases spanning the gap. Here the CDR3 DNA reads TGTGCCAGCAGCCCCGGGCAGGGGCCAGGGCACGAGCAGTACTTC. As protein: CASSPGQGPGHEQYF.

The chain has TRBV2 and TRBJ1-1; 7 bases match TRBD1. Germline assignment: CDR1 SNHLY and CDR2 FYNNEI. The CDR3 consists of 14 residues. Unmatched junction bases numbered 6, after V lost 6 bases and J lost 2 bases. The CDR3 spells CASRKKGANTEAFF. DNA for the CDR3: TGTGCCAGCAGAAAAAAGGGGGCAAACACTGAAGCTTTCTTT.

The chain links TRBV12-5 to TRBJ2-1; D may be TRBD2 (5 bases). Germline CDR1 reads LGHNT; CDR2 reads FRNRAP. Trimming took off 0 bases at V and 8 bases at J, with 5 bases between the two ends. This CDR3 comprises 12 residues. The CDR3 is CASGLVLDEQFF. The CDR3, as DNA: TGTGCTAGTGGTTTGGTACTAGATGAGCAGTTCTTC.

This clone was detected only once. The genes are TRBV6-5 and TRBJ2-1; D not certain. CDR3 length equals 15 residues. V was pared by 5 bases and J by 2 bases, with 13 bases between. Germline assignment: CDR1 MNHEY and CDR2 SVGAGI. DNA of the CDR3: TGTGCCAGCAGTACTACCTGGCAGCCCTACAATGAGCAGTTCTTC. Translated, it gives CASSTTWQPYNEQFF.

Note on this clone: The identical CDR3 is also encoded by other nucleotide sequences in the sample. J is TRBJ1-2 and V is TRBV28; no reliable D call. CDR3 length equals 12 residues. CDR1 is MDHEN, CDR2 SYDVKM, per germline. V was shortened by 3 bases and J by 4 bases, with 6 bases between the two germline ends. The chain's CDR3 is CASSFRSYGYTF. CDR3 nucleotide sequence: TGTGCCAGCAGTTTTCGCAGCTATGGCTACACCTTC.

The V and J genes are TRBV29-1 and TRBJ1-1, with 8 bases fitting TRBD1. Per the germline V gene, CDR1 is SQVTM and CDR2 is ANQGSEA. J lost 3 bases, V lost 1 base, and 7 bases had no gene match. This CDR3 is built from 15 residues. The CDR3 DNA follows: TGCAGCGTTGAAGGGGCCTACAGGGGGGACACTGAAGCTTTCTTT. Its protein is CSVEGAYRGDTEAFF.

This chain connects TRBV5-1 to TRBJ1-1; a weak D match, TRBD1 (6 bases). Per the germline V gene, CDR1 is SGHRS and CDR2 is YFSETQ. The CDR3 contains 14 residues. With 6 bases removed from V and 0 bases from J, the gap between germline ends came to 12 bases. CDR3: CASNTGRMNTEAFF. The CDR3 nucleotides read TGCGCCAGCAATACAGGGCGCATGAACACTGAAGCTTTCTTT. The full variable domain, in which reference TRBV5-1 and TRBJ1-1 provide the parts outside the CDR3, is KAGVTQTPRYLIKTRGQQVTLSCSPISGHRSVSWYQQTPGQGLQFLFEYFSETQRNKGNFPGRFSGRQFSNSRSEMNVSTLELGDSALYLCASNTGRMNTEAFFGQGTRLTVV.

The chain couples TRBV24-1 to TRBJ2-1; D is unresolved. Trimming cost V 4 bases and J 0 bases, with 12 bases left between them. CDR1 is KGHDR, CDR2 SFDVKD, per germline. The CDR3 contains 16 residues. The CDR3 spells CATSDRGRSSYNEQFF. The CDR3 bases are TGTGCCACCAGTGACCGCGGACGGAGCTCCTACAATGAGCAGTTCTTC.

The V gene is TRBV7-9, the J gene TRBJ2-3; 12 bases fit TRBD1. V shed 4 bases and J 2 bases; nucleotides not matched to a gene: 13. CDR1 and CDR2 from the germline V gene are SEHNR and FQNEAQ (reference sequence). The CDR3 is 19 residues long. In DNA, the CDR3 is TGTGCCAGCAGCTCGTGGGATGGTTGGGACAGGGGGCCCACAGATACGCAGTATTTT. Translation: CASSSWDGWDRGPTDTQYF.

The chain has TRBV29-1 and TRBJ1-4; maybe TRBD1 (6 bases). CDR3 length: 14 residues. The germline gives CDR1 SQVTM, CDR2 ANQGSEA. V was shortened by 4 bases and J by 0 bases, with 9 bases between the two germline ends. The CDR3 nucleotides are TGCAGCGTTGGGGGGACAACAACTAATGAAAAACTGTTTTTT. Its protein product is CSVGGTTTNEKLFF.

This sequence joins TRBV7-6 and TRBJ2-1; D is perhaps TRBD2 (5 bases). Germline lookup yields CDR1 SGHVS and CDR2 FNYEAQ. The CDR3 contains 13 residues. The ends were cut back, 3 bases at V and 8 bases at J, with 11 bases in the middle. CDR3 protein: CASSFPSGDEQFF. CDR3 sequence (DNA): TGTGCCAGCAGCTTCCCGAGCGGAGATGAGCAGTTCTTC.

The V call is TRBV30, the J call TRBJ2-3; 12 bases are shared with TRBD2. The germline V gene has CDR1 GTSNPN and CDR2 SVGIG (reference sequence). This CDR3 has 14 amino acids. V gave up 5 bases and J gave up 6 bases; unmatched junction bases: 6. CDR3 coding DNA: TGTGCCTGGGCACTAGCGGGAGGCGGGGATACGCAGTATTTT. It codes for CAWALAGGGDTQYF.